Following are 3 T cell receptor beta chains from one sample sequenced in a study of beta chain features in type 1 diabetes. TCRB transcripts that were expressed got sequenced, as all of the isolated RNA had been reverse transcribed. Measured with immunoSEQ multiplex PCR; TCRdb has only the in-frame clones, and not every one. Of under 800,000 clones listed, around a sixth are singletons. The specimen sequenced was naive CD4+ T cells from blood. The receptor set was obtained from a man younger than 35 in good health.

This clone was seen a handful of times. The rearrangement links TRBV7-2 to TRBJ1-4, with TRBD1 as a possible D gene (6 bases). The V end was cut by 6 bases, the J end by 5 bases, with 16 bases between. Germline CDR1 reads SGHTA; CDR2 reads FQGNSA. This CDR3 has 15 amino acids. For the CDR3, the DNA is TGTGCCAGCAGTTTCAATGGAGGGACAAATGAAAAACTGTTTTTT. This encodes CASSFNGGTNEKLFF.

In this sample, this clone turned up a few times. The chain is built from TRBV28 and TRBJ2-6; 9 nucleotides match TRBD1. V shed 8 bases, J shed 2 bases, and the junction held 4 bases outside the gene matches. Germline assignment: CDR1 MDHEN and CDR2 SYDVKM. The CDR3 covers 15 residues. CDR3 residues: CASDRGATGANVLTF. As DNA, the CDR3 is TGTGCCAGCGACAGGGGGGCGACTGGGGCCAACGTCCTGACTTTC.

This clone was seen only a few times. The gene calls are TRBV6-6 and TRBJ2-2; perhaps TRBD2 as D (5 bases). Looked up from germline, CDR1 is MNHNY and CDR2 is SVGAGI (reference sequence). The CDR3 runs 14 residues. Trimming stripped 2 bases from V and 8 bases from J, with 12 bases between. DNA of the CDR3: TGTGCCAGCAGTTACGGAGGAACTAGAGGGGAGCTGTTTTTT. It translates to CASSYGGTRGELFF.